The 21 T cell receptor beta chains below come from one sample, sequenced in a study of cytomegalovirus exposure and HLA in healthy donors (dated by TCRdb to between 2016 and 2019). Libraries were made using the immunoSEQ multiplex PCR assay. A mixture of 60 forward primers for TCR Vbeta segments and 13 reverse primers for TCR Jbeta segments was used in the multiplex PCR. The clones in this table, taken by TCRdb from immuneACCESS, are in-frame only. Not every clone is retained; where verified, under half of the shortfall comes from an unresolved V gene, and the cause of the rest is unknown. Across this sample there are under 150,000 clones, with 70% to 85% seen only once. More than 1.5% of the sample comes from the top ten. Material for sequencing was PBMCs. The receptors derive from a boy between 10 and 17 years old in good health and CMV-seronegative.

The V gene is TRBV6-5, the J gene TRBJ1-2; unclear D gene. Deletions cut 8 bases from V and 6 bases from J, with 19 bases between. CDR1 and CDR2 from the germline V gene are MNHEY and SVGAGI. This CDR3 has 14 amino acids. CDR3 in amino acids: CASGRLMGVHGYTF. DNA for the CDR3: TGTGCCAGCGGCCGGTTGATGGGAGTACATGGCTACACCTTC.

The CDR3 sequence: CASSLDRGEMNTEAFF. The CDR3 bases are TGCGCCAGCAGCTTGGACAGGGGGGAAATGAACACTGAAGCTTTCTTT. The rearrangement joins TRBV5-1 to TRBJ1-1, with 8 bases fitting TRBD1. Trimming removed 0 bases from V and 0 bases from J; junction bases left unmatched: 4. Germline V gives CDR1 SGHRS, CDR2 YFSETQ. The CDR3 loop spans 16 amino acids.

This clone was observed once. The chain uses TRBV4-1 and TRBJ2-7, with 10 bases aligning to TRBD2. With 1 base clipped from V and 0 bases from J, the junction kept 0 bases outside the gene matches. In germline, CDR1 is MGHRA, CDR2 YSYEKL. This CDR3 is built from 15 residues. DNA of the CDR3: TGCGCCAGCAGCCAAGGACTAGCGGGCTCCTACGAGCAGTACTTC. The encoded protein is CASSQGLAGSYEQYF.

This sequence joins TRBV5-4 and TRBJ2-6; D possibly corresponds to TRBD1 (5 bases). V was trimmed by 0 bases and J by 4 bases, leaving 8 bases between them. The CDR3 extends over 15 amino acids. CDR1 is SGHNT, CDR2 YYREEE, per germline (reference sequence). CDR3 amino acids: CASSLAGSGANVLTF. CDR3 DNA: TGTGCCAGCAGCTTGGCAGGGTCCGGGGCCAACGTCCTGACTTTC.

The chain links TRBV10-3 to TRBJ2-7; D is possibly TRBD1 (6 bases). Germline CDR1 is ENHRY and CDR2 is SYGVKD. This CDR3 is 18 amino acids long. Trimming shortened V by 2 bases and J by 0 bases, and 20 bases separated the two germline ends. CDR3 in amino acids: CAISELGNRDTSSYEQYF. The CDR3 DNA reads as TGTGCCATCAGTGAGCTTGGGAACCGGGACACATCCTCCTACGAGCAGTACTTC.

This CDR3 reads CASSSLREGHLSSYNEQFF. For the CDR3, the DNA is TGTGCCAGCAGCTCCCTACGGGAGGGCCATCTAAGCTCCTACAATGAGCAGTTCTTC. This chain joins TRBV7-2 and TRBJ2-1, with 8 positions matching TRBD2. This CDR3 has 19 residues. Germline V lookup: CDR1 SGHTA, CDR2 FQGNSA. The ends lost 4 bases at V and 0 bases at J; junction bases unmatched: 14.

This chain uses TRBV4-1 with TRBJ2-7; weak D call: TRBD1 (6 bases). V shed 6 bases and J shed 2 bases, with 11 bases lying between them. CDR1 is MGHRA, CDR2 YSYEKL, per germline. CDR3 length: 13 amino acids. CDR3 loop: CASRQTGTYEQYF. The CDR3 DNA follows: TGCGCCAGCAGACAAACAGGGACCTACGAGCAGTACTTC.

The rearrangement joins TRBV7-9 to TRBJ2-7; 11 bases line up with TRBD1. The CDR3 has 16 residues. Germline V gives CDR1 SEHNR, CDR2 FQNEAQ (reference sequence). The J segment lost 5 bases and the V segment lost 4 bases, leaving 10 bases of the junction unmatched. DNA of the CDR3: TGTGCCAGCAGCTCGGGACAGGGGGGGGTGATCGACGAGCAGTACTTC. Encoded protein: CASSSGQGGVIDEQYF.

The chain uses TRBV4-2 and TRBJ2-3; 9 bases line up with TRBD1. This CDR3 spans 16 amino acids. V shed 0 bases, J shed 2 bases, and the junction held 3 bases outside the gene matches. Germline V gives CDR1 LGHNA, CDR2 YNFKEQ. CDR3 DNA sequence: TGTGCCAGCAGCCAAGAGGGACAGGGAGACACAGATACGCAGTATTTT. It translates to CASSQEGQGDTDTQYF.

The CDR3 region has the DNA TGTGCCACCAGCAGCAGACGAGGCAATGAGCAGTTCTTC. Translation gives CATSSRRGNEQFF. The chain recombines TRBV15 with TRBJ2-1; D call uncertain. Trimming left V 3 bases short and J 6 bases short, with 9 bases between. The length of the CDR3 is 13 residues. Germline V lookup: CDR1 LNHNV, CDR2 YYDKDF (reference sequence).

The V call is TRBV13, the J call TRBJ1-1; 7 bases match TRBD1. Unmatched junction bases numbered 5, after V lost 6 bases and J lost 1 base. Germline CDR1 is PRHDT and CDR2 is FYEKMQ (reference sequence). This CDR3 is built from 14 residues. The CDR3 here is CASSSGTENTEAFF. DNA for the CDR3: TGTGCCAGCAGTTCCGGGACAGAGAACACTGAAGCTTTCTTT.

The chain has TRBV5-6 and TRBJ2-7, with 7 bases matching TRBD1. The CDR3 is made up of 15 amino acids. V was pared by 2 bases and J by 3 bases, with 8 bases of the junction left unmatched. Germline CDR1 SGHDT, CDR2 YYEEEE. The CDR3 coding sequence is TGTGCCAGCAGCTTTAGGGGGCTAGGAGGCTACGAGCAGTACTTC. Translating it yields CASSFRGLGGYEQYF.

This chain connects TRBV6-5 to TRBJ2-1, with TRBD2 matching over 13 bases. CDR3 length: 15 amino acids. V lost 0 bases to trimming and J lost 8 bases; unmatched junction nucleotides: 1. The germline gives CDR1 MNHEY, CDR2 SVGAGI. The CDR3 bases are TGTGCCAGCAGTTACTCAGGACTAGCGGGAGATGAGCAGTTCTTC. Encoded protein: CASSYSGLAGDEQFF.

As to this clone: The same CDR3 arises from other DNA sequences in this sample as well. The V and J genes are TRBV27 and TRBJ1-2; 9 positions agree with TRBD1. Per the germline V gene, CDR1 is MNHEY and CDR2 is SMNVEV (reference sequence). The junction had 1 base not matched to a gene; V was cut back by 3 bases and J by 5 bases. The CDR3 loop spans 13 amino acids. CDR3 bases: TGTGCCAGCAGTTTCGGACAGGGGTATGGCTACACCTTC. Protein sequence: CASSFGQGYGYTF.

This clone turned up a few times. V and J are TRBV5-6 and TRBJ2-1; D might be TRBD1 (5 bases). Trimming pared 3 bases from V and 5 bases from J, leaving 15 bases between. This CDR3 region has 15 residues. CDR1 is SGHDT and CDR2 is YYEEEE in the germline V gene. As DNA, the CDR3 is TGTGCCAGCAGCTCGGCAGGGTGGGCACACAATGAGCAGTTCTTC. This gives the protein CASSSAGWAHNEQFF.

The chain uses TRBV4-3 and TRBJ2-7; 7 nucleotides agree with TRBD1. Per germline, CDR1 LGHNA and CDR2 YSLEER. The length of the CDR3 is 13 residues. After removal of 2 bases from V and 5 bases from J, the junction contained 3 bases not matched to a gene. The CDR3 region is CASSQTGAHEQYF. The CDR3 DNA reads TGCGCCAGCAGCCAAACAGGGGCTCACGAGCAGTACTTC.

V and J are TRBV18 and TRBJ1-2, with 7 bases matching TRBD1. This CDR3 region has 14 residues. Germline-derived CDR1 and CDR2 are KGHSH and LQKENI. V trimming: 5 bases; J trimming: 8 bases; junction bases outside the gene matches: 11. In DNA, the CDR3 is TGTGCCAGCTCAGTATCGGGACAGCTAGAAGGCTACACCTTC. Translation: CASSVSGQLEGYTF.

The chain couples TRBV5-6 to TRBJ1-3, with D possibly being TRBD1 (5 bases). Per the germline V gene, CDR1 is SGHDT and CDR2 is YYEEEE. The CDR3 length is 15 residues. V was pared by 1 base and J by 6 bases, with 14 bases between. CDR3 nucleotide sequence: TGTGCCAGCAGCTTGTGGCCAGGGAGGGAAAACACCATATATTTT. It encodes CASSLWPGRENTIYF.

The V and J genes are TRBV7-2 and TRBJ1-2; 10 nucleotides align to TRBD1. CDR3 length: 18 amino acids. The V gene's germline CDR1 is SGHTA and CDR2 FQGNSA. The V segment lost 1 base and the J segment 3 bases; nucleotides outside the gene matches: 11. CDR3 coding DNA: TGTGCCAGCAGCTTAGTAGGGACAGGGGACCCTAGTGACTATGGCTACACCTTC. Protein product: CASSLVGTGDPSDYGYTF.

This chain connects TRBV30 to TRBJ2-1; TRBD2 agrees at 12 bases. With V trimmed by 3 bases and J by 3 bases, 6 bases remained unmatched. The germline CDR1 and CDR2 sequences are GTSNPN and SVGIG (reference sequence). The CDR3 runs 16 residues. The CDR3 is CAWSRLGLAGYNEQFF. The CDR3 DNA follows: TGTGCCTGGAGCAGACTGGGACTAGCGGGCTACAATGAGCAGTTCTTC.

This chain uses TRBV21-1 with TRBJ2-7; no check of the table's D call, TRBD2, against the DNA was made. TRBV21-1 is reported as a pseudogene. The CDR3 loop spans 18 amino acids. The CDR3 coding sequence is TGTGCCAGCAGCAAAGAAGAACAAAACCGGGAACCGAAGGACGAGCAGTACTTC. This sequence encodes CASSKEEQNREPKDEQYF.